This TCR beta chain was captured in a study of neurological immune-mediated disorders. Documented time point: longitudinal time-point 1 (baseline). TCRdb processed the 5' RACE reads anew with MiXCR; each CDR3 protein has one entry. Of around 71,000 distinct CDR3 sequences in the sample, roughly 13% are singletons; the top ten hold around 4.3%. This clonotype was detected many times. The V gene's germline CDR1 is SGHRS and CDR2 YFSETQ. V lost 0 bases and J lost 6, with 15 bases in between. This CDR3 has 15 amino acids. This chain uses TRBV5-1 with TRBJ1-2, with a tentative D call TRBD1 (5 bases). The sequenced sample was PBMCs. The source is a female donor with HTLV-1-associated myelopathy (HAM/TSP). The CDR3 reads CASSLGSRQGHGYTF. The DNA for the CDR3 is TGCGCCAGCAGCTTGGGATCCCGCCAGGGCCATGGCTACACCTTC.